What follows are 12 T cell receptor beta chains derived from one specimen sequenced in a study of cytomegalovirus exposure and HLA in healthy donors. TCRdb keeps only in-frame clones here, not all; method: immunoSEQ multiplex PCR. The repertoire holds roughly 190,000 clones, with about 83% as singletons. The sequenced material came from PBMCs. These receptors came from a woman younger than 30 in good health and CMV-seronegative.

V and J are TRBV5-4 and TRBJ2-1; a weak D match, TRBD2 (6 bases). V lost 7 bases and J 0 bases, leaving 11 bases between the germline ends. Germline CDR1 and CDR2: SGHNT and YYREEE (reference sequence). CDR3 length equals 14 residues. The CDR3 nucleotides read TGTGCCAGCGAGGCGGGGACCTCCTACAATGAGCAGTTCTTC. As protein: CASEAGTSYNEQFF.

The CDR3 DNA is TGTGCCAGCAGCAGGAATCCCGGGACAGGGGTTACCGGCACAGATACGCAGTATTTT. This translates into CASSRNPGTGVTGTDTQYF. The V gene is TRBV5-4, the J gene TRBJ2-3, with TRBD1 matching 10 bases. The V gene end was trimmed by 4 bases and the J gene end by 1 base; junction bases not matched to a gene: 15. Germline V gene data show CDR1 as SGHNT and CDR2 as YYREEE (reference sequence). The CDR3 is 19 amino acids. The whole variable domain, filled in from reference TRBV5-4 and TRBJ2-3, reads ETGVTQSPTHLIKTRGQQVTLRCSSQSGHNTVSWYQQALGQGPQFIFQYYREEENGRGNFPPRFSGLQFPNYSSELNVNALELDDSALYLCASSRNPGTGVTGTDTQYFGPGTRLTVL.

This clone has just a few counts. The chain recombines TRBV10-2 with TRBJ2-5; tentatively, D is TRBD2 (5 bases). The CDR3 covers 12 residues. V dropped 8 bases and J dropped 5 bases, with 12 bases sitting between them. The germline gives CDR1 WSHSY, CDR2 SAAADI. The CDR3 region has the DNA TGCGCCAGCGGGAGCGTGAAGGAGACCCAGTACTTC. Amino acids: CASGSVKETQYF.

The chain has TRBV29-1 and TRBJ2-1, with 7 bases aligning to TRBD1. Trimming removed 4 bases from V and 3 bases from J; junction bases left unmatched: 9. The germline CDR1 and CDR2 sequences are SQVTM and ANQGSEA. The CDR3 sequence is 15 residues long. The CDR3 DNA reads TGCAGCGTTGCGGTGGGGTGGACAGGCTACAATGAGCAGTTCTTC. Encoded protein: CSVAVGWTGYNEQFF.

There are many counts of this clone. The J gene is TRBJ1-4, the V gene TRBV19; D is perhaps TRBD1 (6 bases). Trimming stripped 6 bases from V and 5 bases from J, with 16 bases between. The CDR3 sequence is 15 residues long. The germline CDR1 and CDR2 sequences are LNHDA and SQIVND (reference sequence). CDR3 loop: CASRGVQGANEKLFF. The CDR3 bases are TGTGCCAGTAGGGGGGTACAGGGAGCGAATGAAAAACTGTTTTTT.

CDR3 DNA sequence: TGTGCCAGCAGGACCGGGGTCTCTGGAAACACCATATATTTT. Protein sequence: CASRTGVSGNTIYF. The chain links TRBV27 to TRBJ1-3; D is unclear. Germline values: CDR1 MNHEY, CDR2 SMNVEV (reference sequence). V gave up 6 bases and J gave up 0 bases, with 9 bases separating them. The CDR3 runs to 14 residues.

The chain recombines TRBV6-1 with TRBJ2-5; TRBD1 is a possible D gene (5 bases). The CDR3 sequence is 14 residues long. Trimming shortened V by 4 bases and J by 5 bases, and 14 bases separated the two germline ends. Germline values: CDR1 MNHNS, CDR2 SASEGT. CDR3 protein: CASSVVRGTETQYF. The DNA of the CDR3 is TGTGCCAGCAGTGTAGTAAGGGGAACCGAGACCCAGTACTTC.

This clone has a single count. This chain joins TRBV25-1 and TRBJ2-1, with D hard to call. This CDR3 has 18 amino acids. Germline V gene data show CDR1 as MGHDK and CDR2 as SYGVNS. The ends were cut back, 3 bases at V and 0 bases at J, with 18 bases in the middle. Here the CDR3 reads CASSDHPAQMFSYNEQFF. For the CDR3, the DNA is TGTGCCAGCAGTGACCACCCCGCCCAGATGTTCTCCTACAATGAGCAGTTCTTC.

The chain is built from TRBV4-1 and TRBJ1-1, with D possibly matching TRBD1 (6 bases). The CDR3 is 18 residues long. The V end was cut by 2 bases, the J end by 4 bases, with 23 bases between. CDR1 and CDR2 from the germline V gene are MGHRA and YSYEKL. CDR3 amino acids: CASSQPPSQGIWGTEAFF. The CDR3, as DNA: TGCGCCAGCAGCCAACCCCCATCGCAGGGGATTTGGGGCACTGAAGCTTTCTTT.

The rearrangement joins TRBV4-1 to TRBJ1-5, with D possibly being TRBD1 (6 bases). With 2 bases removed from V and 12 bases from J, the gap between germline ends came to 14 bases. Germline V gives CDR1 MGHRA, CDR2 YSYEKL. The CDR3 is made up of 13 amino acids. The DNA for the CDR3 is TGCGCCAGCAGCCAATCCAGGGGTTCGCGCCAGCATTTT. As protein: CASSQSRGSRQHF.

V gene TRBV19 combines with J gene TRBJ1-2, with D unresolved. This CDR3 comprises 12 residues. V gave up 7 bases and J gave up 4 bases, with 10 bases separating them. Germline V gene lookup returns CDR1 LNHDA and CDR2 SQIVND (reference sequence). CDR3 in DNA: TGTGCCAGTAATGGAGGATCCTATGGCTACACCTTC. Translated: CASNGGSYGYTF.

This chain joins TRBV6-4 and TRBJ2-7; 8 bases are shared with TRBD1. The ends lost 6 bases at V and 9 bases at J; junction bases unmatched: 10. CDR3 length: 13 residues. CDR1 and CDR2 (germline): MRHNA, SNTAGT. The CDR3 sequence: CASSQNQGAGQYF. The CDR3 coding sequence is TGTGCCAGCAGCCAAAACCAGGGGGCCGGGCAGTACTTC.